Listed here are 15 T cell receptor beta chains from one sample, sequenced in a study of blood T cell dynamics during melanoma immunotherapy. The data were produced by immunoSEQ multiplex PCR, yet TCRdb's version contains in-frame clones alone and is incomplete. The table records more than 9,500 clones, approximately 87% of them present only once. Specified time point: week 3, after first cycle of checkpoint inhibitor. The source material was blood, sampled from a patient treated with checkpoint blockade. These receptors all come from a human donor with melanoma.

The chain links TRBV4-1 to TRBJ2-1; 8 bases line up with TRBD2. Trimming at V came to 4 bases and at J to 4 bases, leaving 12 bases not matched to a gene. From germline, CDR1 is MGHRA and CDR2 YSYEKL. CDR3 length: 17 residues. CDR3 nucleotide sequence: TGCGCCAGCAGCCTTGGGGCTAGCGGGTCTTCGTACAATGAGCAGTTCTTC. It specifies CASSLGASGSSYNEQFF.

Written as DNA, the CDR3 is TGTGCCAGCAGTCCGCAACAGGGGAAAGCTTTCTTT. Protein product: CASSPQQGKAFF. This sequence joins TRBV27 and TRBJ1-1, with 7 bases fitting TRBD1. Per germline, CDR1 MNHEY and CDR2 SMNVEV (reference sequence). V was pared by 5 bases and J by 9 bases, with 6 bases of the junction left unmatched. The CDR3 totals 12 residues.

The chain joins TRBV5-1 to TRBJ2-3; 7 nucleotides line up with TRBD2. Per germline, CDR1 SGHRS and CDR2 YFSETQ. V lost 6 bases and J lost 3; bases outside the gene matches: 4. The length of the CDR3 is 13 residues. In DNA form, the CDR3 reads TGCGCCAGCACGGGGGGTGGGACAGATACGCAGTATTTT. Protein: CASTGGGTDTQYF.

The chain carries TRBV19 and TRBJ1-1, with D unresolved. Germline values: CDR1 LNHDA, CDR2 SQIVND (reference sequence). V gave up 1 base and J gave up 1 base, with 4 bases separating them. The length of the CDR3 is 13 residues. CDR3 nucleotides: TGTGCCAGTAGTATAGGAAGGAACACTGAAGCTTTCTTT. Residues: CASSIGRNTEAFF.

This chain links TRBV7-9 with TRBJ2-4, with 9 bases identical to TRBD2. J was trimmed by 4 bases and V by 3 bases; bases with no gene match: 13. CDR3 size: 18 residues. Per the germline V gene, CDR1 is SEHNR and CDR2 is FQNEAQ (reference sequence). This CDR3 is CASSLPLRGRDQKNIQYF. The CDR3 coding sequence is TGTGCCAGCAGCTTGCCCCTACGCGGGAGGGATCAGAAAAACATTCAGTACTTC.

This rearrangement joins TRBV19 to TRBJ1-1; D is possibly TRBD1 (5 bases). V shed 4 bases and J shed 0 bases, with 12 bases lying between them. CDR1 and CDR2 (germline): LNHDA, SQIVND (reference sequence). The length of the CDR3 is 15 residues. The CDR3 bases are TGTGCCAGTAGTACGACAGAGATCATGAACACTGAAGCTTTCTTT. Translation gives CASSTTEIMNTEAFF.

This chain connects TRBV11-2 to TRBJ1-1; D is perhaps TRBD1 (5 bases). Germline CDR1 SGHAT, CDR2 FQNNGV. Trimming removed 4 bases from V and 1 base from J, with 10 bases in between. The CDR3 has 14 residues. The CDR3 DNA reads TGTGCCAGCAGCTGGTTGAGGGGGAACACTGAAGCTTTCTTT. Translation gives CASSWLRGNTEAFF.

This clone turned up a few times. The chain joins TRBV6-6 to TRBJ2-3; 9 bases are shared with TRBD2. Germline V gene data show CDR1 as MNHNY and CDR2 as SVGAGI (reference sequence). J lost 0 bases, V lost 2 bases, and 3 bases had no gene match. CDR3 size: 16 residues. The DNA for the CDR3 is TGTGCCAGCAGTTACCCGACTAGCGGAAGCACAGATACGCAGTATTTT. Encoded protein: CASSYPTSGSTDTQYF.

The chain carries TRBV6-1 and TRBJ2-6; tentatively, D is TRBD1 or TRBD2 (5 bases each). The germline CDR1 and CDR2 sequences are MNHNS and SASEGT. The CDR3 is 18 amino acids. The V end was cut by 2 bases, the J end by 0 bases, with 14 bases between. Written as DNA, the CDR3 is TGTGCCAGCAGTGAATACGGGGACGGAACCTCTGGGGCCAACGTCCTGACTTTC. Its protein product is CASSEYGDGTSGANVLTF.

The chain has TRBV5-8 and TRBJ1-5, with 8 bases aligning to TRBD1. Germline V gene data show CDR1 as SGHTS and CDR2 as YDEGEE. There are 14 residues in the CDR3. V lost 4 bases to trimming and J lost 7 bases; unmatched junction nucleotides: 7. Here the CDR3 reads CASSPDRGRQPQHF. Written as DNA, the CDR3 is TGTGCCAGCAGCCCAGACAGGGGAAGACAGCCCCAGCATTTT.

V usage is TRBV5-4 and J usage is TRBJ2-7, with no clear D. The CDR3 consists of 16 residues. Per the germline V gene, CDR1 is SGHNT and CDR2 is YYREEE (reference sequence). Trimming took 0 bases from V and 1 from J, leaving 14 bases between them. The CDR3 here is CASSLGAGTPSYEQYF. The CDR3, as DNA: TGTGCCAGCAGCTTGGGGGCAGGCACCCCATCCTACGAGCAGTACTTC.

This chain joins TRBV7-8 and TRBJ2-7; D perhaps matches TRBD1 (5 bases). Deletions cut 4 bases from V and 2 bases from J, with 12 bases between. Germline V gene sequence: CDR1 SGHVS, CDR2 FQNEAQ. This CDR3 region has 14 residues. The CDR3 loop is CASSYDRGAYEQYF. In DNA, the CDR3 is TGTGCCAGCAGCTACGACAGAGGAGCCTACGAGCAGTACTTC. The full variable domain, in which reference TRBV7-8 and TRBJ2-7 provide the parts outside the CDR3, is GAGVSQSPRYKVAKRGQDVALRCDPISGHVSLFWYQQALGQGPEFLTYFQNEAQLDKSGLPSDRFFAERPEGSVSTLKIQRTQQEDSAVYLCASSYDRGAYEQYFGPGTRLTVT.

V gene TRBV6-5 combines with J gene TRBJ2-6; no clear D. Germline V gene sequence: CDR1 MNHEY, CDR2 SVGAGI. The CDR3 loop spans 15 amino acids. Trimming took 6 bases from V and 1 from J, leaving 10 bases between them. CDR3 sequence reads: CASSYVYSGANVLTF. In DNA, the CDR3 is TGTGCCAGCAGCTACGTTTATTCTGGGGCCAACGTCCTGACTTTC.

V is TRBV11-3 and J is TRBJ2-1; D tentatively fits TRBD1 or TRBD2 (5 bases each). In germline, CDR1 is SGHNT, CDR2 YENEEA. This CDR3 is 13 amino acids long. V was trimmed by 5 bases and J by 4 bases, leaving 9 bases between them. For the CDR3, the DNA is TGTGCCAGCAGCCGGGGACCATACAATGAGCAGTTCTTC. Translating it yields CASSRGPYNEQFF.

This rearrangement joins TRBV5-1 to TRBJ2-7, with 13 bases aligning to TRBD2. After removal of 2 bases from V and 7 bases from J, the junction contained 12 bases not matched to a gene. The CDR3 has 17 residues. Germline loops: CDR1 SGHRS, CDR2 YFSETQ. CDR3 coding DNA: TGCGCCAGCAGCTTCATTCCCGGGACTAGCGGGGCGATGGAGCAGTACTTC. Translation: CASSFIPGTSGAMEQYF.